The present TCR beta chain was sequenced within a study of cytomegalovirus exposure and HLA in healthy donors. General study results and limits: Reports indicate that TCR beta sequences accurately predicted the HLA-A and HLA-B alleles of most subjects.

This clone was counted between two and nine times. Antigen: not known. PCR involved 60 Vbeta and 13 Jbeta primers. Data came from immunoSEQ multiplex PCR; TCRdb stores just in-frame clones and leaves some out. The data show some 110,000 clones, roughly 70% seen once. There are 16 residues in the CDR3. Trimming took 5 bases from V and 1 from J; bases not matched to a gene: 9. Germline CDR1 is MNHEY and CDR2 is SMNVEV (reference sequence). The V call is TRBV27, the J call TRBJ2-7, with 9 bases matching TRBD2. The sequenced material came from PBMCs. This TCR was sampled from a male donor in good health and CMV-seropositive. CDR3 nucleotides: TGTGCCAGCAGTCCCCTGACTAGCGGTCTTTCCTACGAGCAGTACTTC. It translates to CASSPLTSGLSYEQYF.